The 14 T cell receptor beta chains below come from one sample, sequenced in a study of cytomegalovirus exposure and HLA in healthy donors. Sequenced by immunoSEQ multiplex PCR; TCRdb stores in-frame clones only, minus some. The data hold 250,000 to 350,000 clones, with approximately 88% observed a single time. The source material was PBMCs. All receptors derive from a young woman in good health and CMV-seronegative.

The CDR3 reads CASRLRREGNTEAFF. The CDR3 region has the DNA TGTGCCAGTAGGCTACGGAGAGAGGGGAACACTGAAGCTTTCTTT. V usage is TRBV19 and J usage is TRBJ1-1; D gene unclear. Germline CDR1 is LNHDA and CDR2 is SQIVND (reference sequence). This CDR3 spans 15 amino acids. The ends were cut back, 6 bases at V and 1 base at J, with 15 bases in the middle. The whole variable domain, filled in from reference TRBV19 and TRBJ1-1, reads DGGITQSPKYLFRKEGQNVTLSCEQNLNHDAMYWYRQDPGQGLRLIYYSQIVNDFQKGDIAEGYSVSREKKESFPLTVTSAQKNPTAFYLCASRLRREGNTEAFFGQGTRLTVV.

The V call is TRBV29-1, the J call TRBJ2-1, with 8 bases that match TRBD2. The CDR3 has 12 residues. The germline V gene encodes CDR1 SQVTM and CDR2 ANQGSEA. Germline trimming cut 4 bases from V and 9 bases from J; bases unmatched to any gene: 5. The CDR3 spells CSVGRLAGEQFF. The CDR3 DNA reads TGCAGCGTTGGTCGGCTAGCGGGTGAGCAGTTCTTC.

The chain has TRBV19 and TRBJ1-5; D is unresolved. V was cut by 6 bases and J by 0 bases, with 21 bases left in between. There are 18 residues in the CDR3. CDR1 LNHDA and CDR2 SQIVND come from the germline V gene (reference sequence). CDR3 nucleotide sequence: TGTGCCAGTAGGCCCGGGAGGACGGAAAGTTATAGCAATCAGCCCCAGCATTTT. Encoded protein: CASRPGRTESYSNQPQHF.

Worth noting for this clone: Germline and junction disagree at one end, which may indicate a read error. The CDR3, as DNA: TGTGCCATCAGTCCGGATAGCGGGAGCGGAGAGCAGTACTTC. This translates into CAISPDSGSGEQYF. The V and J genes are TRBV27 and TRBJ2-7; 9 bases align to TRBD2. The CDR3 spans 14 residues. Germline loops: CDR1 MNHEY, CDR2 SMNVEV (reference sequence).

In this sample, this clone turned up a few times. V usage is TRBV9 and J usage is TRBJ1-4; the D is unclear. The CDR3 totals 12 residues. The V and J ends lost 4 bases and 7 bases respectively, with 8 bases between them. Germline V gene lookup returns CDR1 SGDLS and CDR2 YYNGEE. This chain's CDR3 is CASSPHGEKLFF. In nucleotides, the CDR3 is TGTGCCAGCAGCCCCCACGGTGAAAAACTGTTTTTT.

This chain connects TRBV7-2 to TRBJ2-5, with 9 bases lining up with TRBD1. Germline CDR1 is SGHTA and CDR2 is FQGNSA. The CDR3 extends over 17 amino acids. J lost 5 bases, V lost 0 bases, and 10 bases had no gene match. CDR3 DNA sequence: TGTGCCAGCAGCTTAGCGAGTTTGACAGGGGGAAGGGAGACCCAGTACTTC. It translates to CASSLASLTGGRETQYF.

The rearrangement links TRBV27 to TRBJ1-6; 8 bases are shared with TRBD1. V lost 0 bases to trimming and J lost 11 bases; unmatched junction nucleotides: 3. The CDR3 length is 14 residues. Germline V gives CDR1 MNHEY, CDR2 SMNVEV (reference sequence). CDR3 bases: TGTGCCAGCAGTTTATCCCCAGGGGGCCCACCCCTCCACTTT. Amino acid sequence: CASSLSPGGPPLHF.

The chain is built from TRBV30 and TRBJ2-7; D perhaps matches TRBD1 (6 bases). V was trimmed by 0 bases and J by 4 bases, leaving 13 bases between them. The germline gives CDR1 GTSNPN, CDR2 SVGIG (reference sequence). CDR3 length: 14 residues. The CDR3 coding sequence is TGTGCCTGGAGTGTCTCTGGGGGCGGATACGAGCAGTACTTC. Translating gives CAWSVSGGGYEQYF.

The rearrangement links TRBV6-5 to TRBJ1-2; maybe TRBD1 (5 bases). This CDR3 is built from 13 residues. CDR1 and CDR2 from the germline V gene are MNHEY and SVGAGI. V was pared by 5 bases and J by 3 bases, with 10 bases between. The DNA for the CDR3 is TGTGCCAGCAGTGACGGGGGGTACTATGGCTACACCTTC. This sequence encodes CASSDGGYYGYTF.

The rearrangement uses TRBV4-3 and TRBJ2-1; D might be TRBD2 (5 bases). The CDR3 extends over 13 amino acids. Germline V gene lookup returns CDR1 LGHNA and CDR2 YSLEER. Trimming stripped 0 bases from V and 10 bases from J, with 10 bases between. The CDR3 is CASSQDRGFEQFF. CDR3 nucleotide sequence: TGCGCCAGCAGCCAAGATCGGGGTTTCGAGCAGTTCTTC.

The chain is built from TRBV5-1 and TRBJ1-2; 8 bases are shared with TRBD1. Germline CDR1 and CDR2: SGHRS and YFSETQ. The CDR3 sequence is 14 residues long. The V gene end was trimmed by 3 bases and the J gene end by 3 bases; junction bases not matched to a gene: 4. The CDR3 DNA sequence: TGCGCCAGCAGCTCTGGACAGGGTGACTATGGCTACACCTTC. Protein sequence: CASSSGQGDYGYTF. Drawing the rest from reference TRBV5-1 and TRBJ1-2, the complete variable domain is KAGVTQTPRYLIKTRGQQVTLSCSPISGHRSVSWYQQTPGQGLQFLFEYFSETQRNKGNFPGRFSGRQFSNSRSEMNVSTLELGDSALYLCASSSGQGDYGYTFGSGTRLTVV.

This clone was seen more than once but under ten times. V and J are TRBV11-1 and TRBJ2-7; 9 nucleotides line up with TRBD2. The CDR3 has 16 amino acids. Germline V gene lookup returns CDR1 SGHAT and CDR2 FQDESV (reference sequence). J was trimmed by 2 bases and V by 6 bases; bases with no gene match: 11. As DNA, the CDR3 is TGTGCCAGCAGTCCAGATAGCGGGAGTACTCCCTACGAGCAGTACTTC. Translation gives CASSPDSGSTPYEQYF.

The V call is TRBV21-1, the J call TRBJ2-2; TRBD2 is taken as the D call from the table, unchecked against the DNA. TRBV21-1 is recorded as a pseudogene. The CDR3 is 17 residues long. The CDR3 loop is CASSKGTGLAPAGELFF. The CDR3 DNA reads TGTGCCAGCAGCAAAGGTACCGGACTAGCTCCCGCCGGGGAGCTGTTTTTT.

This chain uses TRBV4-1 with TRBJ2-7; TRBD2 might be the D (6 bases). Germline V lookup: CDR1 MGHRA, CDR2 YSYEKL. V was shortened by 1 base and J by 6 bases, with 19 bases between the two germline ends. The CDR3 sequence is 16 residues long. The CDR3 loop is CASSQGPSGGAPEQYF. DNA of the CDR3: TGCGCCAGCAGCCAAGGCCCAAGCGGAGGGGCCCCCGAGCAGTACTTC.